These T cell receptor beta chains were read from a single sample in a study of cytomegalovirus exposure and HLA in healthy donors. TCRdb's copy holds only in-frame clones and misses some; the assay was immunoSEQ multiplex PCR. The data hold about 160,000 clones, with about 72% observed a single time. Sequenced input: PBMCs. These receptor sequences come from a man younger than 45 in good health and CMV-seropositive. CDR3s include the opening cysteine and the closing phenylalanine or tryptophan. D genes are given only for firm matches. Expanded clones are given a class, and other clones once, few, many or no size at all.

TRBJ1-5 | - | TRBV11-2 | - | TGTGCCAGCAGCTTACATGAGGTTAGGCAGCCCCAGCATTTT | CASSLHEVRQPQHF
TRBJ2-1 | once | TRBV25-1 | - | TGTGCCAGCAGTGACCTGACAGATAACTCCTACAATGAGCAGTTCTTC | CASSDLTDNSYNEQFF
TRBJ2-1 | - | TRBV9 | - | TGTGCCAGCAGCGTGTACGAACAAGCCTACAATGAGCAGTTCTTC | CASSVYEQAYNEQFF
TRBJ2-1 | once | TRBV6-5 | - | TGTGCCAGCGGGGCGGGGAGCTCCTACAATGAGCAGTTCTTC | CASGAGSSYNEQFF
TRBJ2-5 | - | TRBV2 | TRBD1 | TGTGCCAGCGGCCCCCCCGGACAGGGGTCAGTCCTTCGGACCCAGTACTTC | CASGPPGQGSVLRTQYF
TRBJ1-6 | - | TRBV27 | - | TGTGCCAGCAGTTTAGTACTCGGTCCCGATAATTCACCCCTCCACTTT | CASSLVLGPDNSPLHF
TRBJ1-5 | - | TRBV19 | - | TGTGCCAGTACCCGGAGGGGGGGCGGTCAGCCCCAGCATTTT | CASTRRGGGQPQHF
TRBJ1-2 | - | TRBV29-1 | - | TGCAGCGGGCGGTCGGTGACTTGGGGCTACACCTTC | CSGRSVTWGYTF
TRBJ1-5 | few | TRBV7-7 | TRBD1 | TGTGCCAGCAGCTCACAGGGGGGAAATCAGCCCCAGCATTTT | CASSSQGGNQPQHF
TRBJ2-7 | few | TRBV29-1 | TRBD1 | TGCAGCGCTGGGCCTCGACAGGGTAGCTACGAGCAGTACTTC | CSAGPRQGSYEQYF
TRBJ2-2 | few | TRBV4-1 | TRBD1 | TGCGCCAGCAGCCAAGAGGACAGGGACACCGGGGAGCTGTTTTTT | CASSQEDRDTGELFF
TRBJ2-7 | - | TRBV27 | - | TGTGCCAGCAGTTATCACAACGAGCAGTACTTC | CASSYHNEQYF
TRBJ1-3 | few | TRBV19 | TRBD1 | TGTGCCAGTAGAAGACAGGGTTTTGGCAACACCATATATTTT | CASRRQGFGNTIYF
TRBJ1-6 | - | TRBV9 | - | TGTGCCAGCAGCGTGCAGGGACAACCTAATTCACCCCTCCACTTT | CASSVQGQPNSPLHF
TRBJ2-1 | - | TRBV19 | TRBD2 | TGTGCCAGTAGACTGAAGACTAGCGGGGCTAAAAACAATGAGCAGTTCTTC | CASRLKTSGAKNNEQFF
TRBJ1-4 | once | TRBV2 | - | TGTGCCAGCATTCCCCCAGCAACTAATGAAAAACTGTTTTTT | CASIPPATNEKLFF
TRBJ1-4 | - | TRBV4-2 | - | TGTGCCAGCAGCCCCGGGGGGGAAAAACTGTTTTTT | CASSPGGEKLFF
TRBJ2-7 | - | TRBV15 | - | TGTGCCACCATGGGCGGGGACTCCTACGAGCAGTACTTC | CATMGGDSYEQYF
TRBJ2-5 | - | TRBV18 | TRBD2 | TGTGCCAGCTCACCAGACGGCGGGGGAGAGACCCAGTACTTC | CASSPDGGGETQYF
TRBJ2-7 | - | TRBV30 | TRBD2 | TGTGCCTGGACTAGCGGAACCTACGAGCAGTACTTC | CAWTSGTYEQYF
TRBJ2-7 | - | TRBV13 | - | TGTGCCAGCAGCTTAACAGGAACGGTCTACGAGCAGTACTTC | CASSLTGTVYEQYF
TRBJ1-1 | - | TRBV29-1 | - | TGCAGCGTTTGGTCGGGGAACACTGAAGCTTTCTTT | CSVWSGNTEAFF
TRBJ2-7 | - | TRBV2 | - | TGTGCCAGCAGTGAACAGGGCTACGAGCAGTACTTC | CASSEQGYEQYF
TRBJ2-5 | - | TRBV4-1 | TRBD2 | TGCGCCAGCAGCACCTTAGCGGGAGACCAAGAGACCCAGTACTTC | CASSTLAGDQETQYF
TRBJ2-5 | few | TRBV4-1 | - | TGCGCCAGCAGCCAAGCACGGGGGGAGACCCAGTACTTC | CASSQARGETQYF
TRBJ2-7 | - | TRBV11-2 | TRBD1 | TGTGCCAGCAGCTTAGTTCCAGGGGGCTTATACGAGCAGTACTTC | CASSLVPGGLYEQYF
TRBJ1-5 | - | TRBV18 | TRBD1 | TGTGCCAGCTCATTCGGACAGGGCAATCAGCCCCAGCATTTT | CASSFGQGNQPQHF
TRBJ2-2 | - | TRBV6-4 | TRBD2 | TGTGCCAGCAGAAGACTAGCGGGGGCCACCGGGGAGCTGTTTTTT | CASRRLAGATGELFF
TRBJ2-5 | - | TRBV7-2 | - | TGTGCCAGCGCGACAGTACCCCAAGAGACCCAGTACTTC | CASATVPQETQYF
TRBJ1-6 | - | TRBV9 | - | TGTGCCAGCAGCCCGGAGATAGATTCACCCCTCCACTTT | CASSPEIDSPLHF
TRBJ2-5 | once | TRBV29-1 | - | TGCAGCGTTGGGGGGGGGCCTCAAGAGACCCAGTACTTC | CSVGGGPQETQYF
TRBJ2-7 | - | TRBV6-5 | - | TGTGCCAGCAGTTCCCAGGGACACTCCTACGAGCAGTACTTC | CASSSQGHSYEQYF
TRBJ2-3 | - | TRBV5-8 | TRBD2 | TGTGCCAGCAGCTCTAGCGGGAGCACAGATACGCAGTATTTT | CASSSSGSTDTQYF
TRBJ1-5 | - | TRBV7-9 | TRBD1 | TGTGCCAGCAGCAACGGACAGGGAGGACGTCAGCCCCAGCATTTT | CASSNGQGGRQPQHF
TRBJ2-5 | - | TRBV4-1 | - | TGCGCCAGCAGCCAAGATAGGACTCCCCAAGAGACCCAGTACTTC | CASSQDRTPQETQYF
TRBJ2-5 | - | TRBV5-6 | - | TGTGCCAGCAGCTTGCCCATCGGGACCCAGTACTTC | CASSLPIGTQYF
TRBJ2-5 | - | TRBV5-1 | TRBD1 | TGCGCCAGCAGCCCGACAGGGGGCAAGGAGACCCAGTACTTC | CASSPTGGKETQYF